Below are 8 T cell receptor beta chains sequenced from a single sample in a study of radiation and T cells in renal cell carcinoma. Indicated time point: blood 4 weeks post-SBRT, at nephrectomy. Treatment defined: 15 Gy SBRT to primary tumor, nephrectomy 4 weeks later. Produced via immunoSEQ multiplex PCR; TCRdb's table is partial and in-frame only. The sample lists over 120,000 clones; 65% to 90% were seen once. The input for sequencing was blood, taken from a patient whose treatment included radiotherapy and nephrectomy. These receptors were obtained from a woman aged 45-65 years with renal cell carcinoma.

The V call is TRBV7-2, the J call TRBJ1-2; no definite D call. The V end lost 1 base, the J end lost 12 bases, and 15 bases lay between the germline ends. The germline V gene has CDR1 SGHTA and CDR2 FQGNSA. This CDR3 spans 13 amino acids. In DNA, the CDR3 is TGTGCCAGCAGCTTAGGTTCCCTGCAGGTCGACACCTTC. It yields the protein CASSLGSLQVDTF.

The chain couples TRBV7-2 to TRBJ2-3; possible D gene TRBD2, 6 bases. The CDR3 length is 15 residues. Germline V gene sequence: CDR1 SGHTA, CDR2 FQGNSA. Trimming cost V 4 bases and J 7 bases, with 18 bases left between them. CDR3 coding DNA: TGTGCCAGCAGCTGGGGGACGCCTCGCGGGAATACGCAGTATTTT. It specifies CASSWGTPRGNTQYF.

V gene TRBV27 combines with J gene TRBJ1-1, with 10 bases matching TRBD1. V trimming: 5 bases; J trimming: 4 bases; junction bases outside the gene matches: 10. Germline values: CDR1 MNHEY, CDR2 SMNVEV (reference sequence). CDR3 size: 16 residues. The CDR3 loop reads CASSLTDRGLGTEAFF. The DNA of the CDR3 is TGTGCCAGCAGTCTAACGGACAGGGGGTTGGGCACTGAAGCTTTCTTT.

This clone was detected once. The chain uses TRBV10-3 and TRBJ2-5, with D unresolved. Trimming took 3 bases from V and 3 from J, leaving 26 bases between them. CDR3 length equals 19 residues. Germline V CDR1 and CDR2: ENHRY, SYGVKD. Here the CDR3 DNA reads TGTGCCATCAGTGAATCTTTCTTGGAGCGCGGAACCCGAAAAGAGACCCAGTACTTC. Translating it yields CAISESFLERGTRKETQYF.

This sequence joins TRBV5-4 and TRBJ2-1, with 9 bases fitting TRBD1. Trimming cost V 0 bases and J 13 bases; bases outside gene matches: 5. This CDR3 spans 13 amino acids. Germline lookup yields CDR1 SGHNT and CDR2 YYREEE (reference sequence). CDR3 nucleotide sequence: TGTGCCAGCAGCTTGGGGCCGGGACAGGGCCAGTTCTTC. This codes for CASSLGPGQGQFF.

V gene TRBV5-1 combines with J gene TRBJ2-5; 7 bases line up with TRBD1. The CDR3 runs to 14 residues. Per the germline V gene, CDR1 is SGHRS and CDR2 is YFSETQ. Unmatched junction bases numbered 5, after V lost 4 bases and J lost 2 bases. The CDR3 loop is CASSTGTDQETQYF. In DNA, the CDR3 is TGCGCCAGCAGCACCGGGACAGATCAAGAGACCCAGTACTTC. The whole variable domain, remainder taken from reference TRBV5-1 and TRBJ2-5, is KAGVTQTPRYLIKTRGQQVTLSCSPISGHRSVSWYQQTPGQGLQFLFEYFSETQRNKGNFPGRFSGRQFSNSRSEMNVSTLELGDSALYLCASSTGTDQETQYFGPGTRLLVL.

The chain uses TRBV29-1 and TRBJ2-2, with 10 bases lining up with TRBD2. The CDR3 has 15 residues. The germline CDR1 and CDR2 sequences are SQVTM and ANQGSEA. Losses at the gene ends were 7 bases for V and 5 bases for J; bases not matched to a gene: 10. Here the CDR3 reads CSATVLAGRTGELFF. CDR3 sequence (DNA): TGCAGCGCCACGGTACTAGCGGGGCGAACCGGGGAGCTGTTTTTT.

This sequence joins TRBV20-1 and TRBJ1-2; D not resolved. The CDR3 sequence is 11 residues long. Germline V CDR1 and CDR2: DFQATT, SNEGSKA (reference sequence). V lost 5 bases and J lost 2, with 6 bases in between. DNA for the CDR3: TGCAGTGCTTCAGACAACTATGGCTACACCTTC. Its protein is CSASDNYGYTF.